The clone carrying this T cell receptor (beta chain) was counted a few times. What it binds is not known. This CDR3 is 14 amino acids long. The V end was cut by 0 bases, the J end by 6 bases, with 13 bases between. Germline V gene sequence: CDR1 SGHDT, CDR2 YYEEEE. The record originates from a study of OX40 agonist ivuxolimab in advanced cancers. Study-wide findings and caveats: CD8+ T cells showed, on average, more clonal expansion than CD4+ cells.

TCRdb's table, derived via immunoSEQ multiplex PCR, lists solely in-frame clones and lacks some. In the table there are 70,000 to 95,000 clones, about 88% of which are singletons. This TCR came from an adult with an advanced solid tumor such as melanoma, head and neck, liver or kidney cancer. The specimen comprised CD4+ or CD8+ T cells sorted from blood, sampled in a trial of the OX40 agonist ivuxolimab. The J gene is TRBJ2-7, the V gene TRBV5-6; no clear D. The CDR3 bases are TGTGCCAGCAGCTTGGTAGTAGGGTCCCTCGAGCAGTACTTC. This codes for CASSLVVGSLEQYF.